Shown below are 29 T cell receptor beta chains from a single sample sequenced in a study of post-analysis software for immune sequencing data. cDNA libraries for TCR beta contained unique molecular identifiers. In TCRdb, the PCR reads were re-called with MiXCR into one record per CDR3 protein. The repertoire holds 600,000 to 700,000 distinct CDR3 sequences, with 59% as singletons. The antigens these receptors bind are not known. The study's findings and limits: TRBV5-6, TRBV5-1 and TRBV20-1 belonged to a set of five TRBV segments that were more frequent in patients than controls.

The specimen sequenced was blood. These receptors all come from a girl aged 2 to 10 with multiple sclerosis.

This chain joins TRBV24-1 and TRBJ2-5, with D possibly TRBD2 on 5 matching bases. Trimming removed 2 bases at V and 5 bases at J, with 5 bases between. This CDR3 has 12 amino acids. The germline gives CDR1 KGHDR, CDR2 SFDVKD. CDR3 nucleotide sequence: TGTGCCACCAGTGATTCTAGCGAGACCCAGTACTTC. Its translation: CATSDSSETQYF.

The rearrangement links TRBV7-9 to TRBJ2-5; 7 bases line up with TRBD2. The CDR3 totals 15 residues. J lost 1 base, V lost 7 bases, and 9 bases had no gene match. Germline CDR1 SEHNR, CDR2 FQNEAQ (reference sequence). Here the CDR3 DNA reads TGTGCCAGCACCGAGGGCTGGGAGGGCCAAGAGACCCAGTACTTC. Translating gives CASTEGWEGQETQYF.

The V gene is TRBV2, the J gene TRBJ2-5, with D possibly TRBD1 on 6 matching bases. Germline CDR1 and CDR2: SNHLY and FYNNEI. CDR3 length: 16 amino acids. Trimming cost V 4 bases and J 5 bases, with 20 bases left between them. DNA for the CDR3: TGTGCCAGCAGTGGACGCAGAACAGGGTTACAGGAGACCCAGTACTTC. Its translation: CASSGRRTGLQETQYF. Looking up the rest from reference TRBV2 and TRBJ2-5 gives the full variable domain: EPEVTQTPSHQVTQMGQEVILRCVPISNHLYFYWYRQILGQKVEFLVSFYNNEISEKSEIFDDQFSVERPDGSNFTLKIRSTKLEDSAMYFCASSGRRTGLQETQYFGPGTRLLVL.

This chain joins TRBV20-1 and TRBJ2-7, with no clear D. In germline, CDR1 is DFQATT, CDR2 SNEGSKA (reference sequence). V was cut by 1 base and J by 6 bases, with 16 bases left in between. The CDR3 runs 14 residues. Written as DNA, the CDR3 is TGCAGTGCTAGAGCGTCCGGGTTGGTACCCGAGCAGTACTTC. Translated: CSARASGLVPEQYF.

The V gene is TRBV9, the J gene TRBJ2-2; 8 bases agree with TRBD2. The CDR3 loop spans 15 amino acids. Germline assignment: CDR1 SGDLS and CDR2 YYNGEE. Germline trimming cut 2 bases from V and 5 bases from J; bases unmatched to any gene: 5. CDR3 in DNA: TGTGCCAGCAGCGTCATAGCGGGACATACCGGGGAGCTGTTTTTT. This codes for CASSVIAGHTGELFF. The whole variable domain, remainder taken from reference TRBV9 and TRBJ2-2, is DSGVTQTPKHLITATGQRVTLRCSPRSGDLSVYWYQQSLDQGLQFLIQYYNGEERAKGNILERFSAQQFPDLHSELNLSSLELGDSALYFCASSVIAGHTGELFFGEGSRLTVL.

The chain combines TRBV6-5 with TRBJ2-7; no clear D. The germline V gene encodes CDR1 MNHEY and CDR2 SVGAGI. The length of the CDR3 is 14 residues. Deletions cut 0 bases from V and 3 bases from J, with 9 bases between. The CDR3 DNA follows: TGTGCCAGCAGTTACTCCCTGGGCGGCTACGAGCAGTACTTC. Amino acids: CASSYSLGGYEQYF.

CDR3 nucleotide sequence: TGCAGTGCCGGACTAGCGGTGGCCAAAAACATTCAGTACTTC. Residues: CSAGLAVAKNIQYF. V gene TRBV20-1 combines with J gene TRBJ2-4, with 10 nucleotides matching TRBD2. Trimming took 6 bases from V and 1 from J; bases not matched to a gene: 3. This CDR3 has 14 amino acids. Germline-derived CDR1 and CDR2 are DFQATT and SNEGSKA (reference sequence).

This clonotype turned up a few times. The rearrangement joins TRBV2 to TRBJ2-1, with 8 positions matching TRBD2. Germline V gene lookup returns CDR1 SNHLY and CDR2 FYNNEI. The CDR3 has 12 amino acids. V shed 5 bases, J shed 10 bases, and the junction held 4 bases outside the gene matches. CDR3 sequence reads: CASSPRTSEQFF. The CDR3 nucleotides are TGTGCCAGCAGTCCCAGGACTAGCGAGCAGTTCTTC.

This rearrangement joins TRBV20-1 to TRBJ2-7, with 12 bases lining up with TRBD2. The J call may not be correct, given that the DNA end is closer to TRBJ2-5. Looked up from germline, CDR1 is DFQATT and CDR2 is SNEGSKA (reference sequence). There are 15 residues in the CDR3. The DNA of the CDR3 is TGCAGTGCTAGGTCTAGCGGGAGGGCGGGGGAGACCCAGTACTTC. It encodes CSARSSGRAGETQYF.

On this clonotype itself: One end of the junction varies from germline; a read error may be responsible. As DNA, the CDR3 is TGTGCCAGCTCTCTGGGGACCCTAAACAATGAGCGGTTCTTC. Translation: CASSLGTLNNERFF. The chain is built from TRBV6-5 and TRBJ2-1; tentatively, D is TRBD1 or TRBD2 (5 bases each). The CDR3 runs to 14 residues. Per the germline V gene, CDR1 is MNHEY and CDR2 is SVGAGI.

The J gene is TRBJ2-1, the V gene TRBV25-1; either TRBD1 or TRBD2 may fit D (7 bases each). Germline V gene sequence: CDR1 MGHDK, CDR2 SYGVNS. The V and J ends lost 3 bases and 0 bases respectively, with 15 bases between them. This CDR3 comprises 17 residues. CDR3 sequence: CASSDSRRGGSYNEQFF. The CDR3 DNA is TGTGCCAGCAGTGATAGCCGCAGGGGGGGCTCCTACAATGAGCAGTTCTTC. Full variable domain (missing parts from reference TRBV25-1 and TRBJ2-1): EADIYQTPRYLVIGTGKKITLECSQTMGHDKMYWYQQDPGMELHLIHYSYGVNSTEKGDLSSESTVSRIRTEHFPLTLESARPSHTSQYLCASSDSRRGGSYNEQFFGPGTRLTVL.

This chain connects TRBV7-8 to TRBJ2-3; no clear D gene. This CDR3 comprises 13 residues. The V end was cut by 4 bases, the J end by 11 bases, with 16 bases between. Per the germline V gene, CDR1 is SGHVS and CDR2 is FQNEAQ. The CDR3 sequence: CASSSLLGGEQYF. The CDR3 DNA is TGTGCCAGCAGCTCTTTGTTGGGCGGAGAGCAGTATTTT.

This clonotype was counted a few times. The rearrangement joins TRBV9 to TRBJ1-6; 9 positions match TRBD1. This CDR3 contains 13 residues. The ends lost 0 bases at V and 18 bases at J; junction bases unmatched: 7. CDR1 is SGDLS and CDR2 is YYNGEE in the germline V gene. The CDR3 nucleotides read TGTGCCAGCAGCGTAGCCGGACAGGGGACACCCCACTTT. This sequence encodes CASSVAGQGTPHF.

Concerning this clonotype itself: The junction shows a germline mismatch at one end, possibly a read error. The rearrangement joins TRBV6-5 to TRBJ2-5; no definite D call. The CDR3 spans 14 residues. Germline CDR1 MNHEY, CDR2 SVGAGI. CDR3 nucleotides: TGTGCCAGTAGTTACTCCGGTTCTTCGGAGACCCAGTACTTC. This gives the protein CASSYSGSSETQYF.

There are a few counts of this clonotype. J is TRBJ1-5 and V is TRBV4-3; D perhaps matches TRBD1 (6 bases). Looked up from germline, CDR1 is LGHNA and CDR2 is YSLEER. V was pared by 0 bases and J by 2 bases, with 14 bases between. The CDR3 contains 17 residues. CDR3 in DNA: TGCGCCAGCAGCCAAGAAATTCCGGGGGCAGGCAATCAGCCCCAGCATTTT. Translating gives CASSQEIPGAGNQPQHF.

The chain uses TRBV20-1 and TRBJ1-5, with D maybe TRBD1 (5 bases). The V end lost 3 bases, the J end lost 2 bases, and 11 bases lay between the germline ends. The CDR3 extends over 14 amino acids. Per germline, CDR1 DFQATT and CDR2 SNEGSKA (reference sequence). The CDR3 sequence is CSASAPGGNQPQHF. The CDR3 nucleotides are TGCAGTGCTAGTGCCCCGGGGGGCAATCAGCCCCAGCATTTT.

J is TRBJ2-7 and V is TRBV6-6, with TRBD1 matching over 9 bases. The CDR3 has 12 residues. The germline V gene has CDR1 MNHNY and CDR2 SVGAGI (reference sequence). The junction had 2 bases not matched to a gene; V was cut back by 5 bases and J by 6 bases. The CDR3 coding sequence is TGTGCCAGCAGTGGACAGGGGTTCGAGCAGTACTTC. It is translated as CASSGQGFEQYF.

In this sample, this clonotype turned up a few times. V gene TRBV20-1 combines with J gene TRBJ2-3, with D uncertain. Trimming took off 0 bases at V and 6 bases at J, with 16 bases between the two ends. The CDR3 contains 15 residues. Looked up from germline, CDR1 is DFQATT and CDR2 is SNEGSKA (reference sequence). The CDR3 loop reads CSAREGNSLTDTQYF. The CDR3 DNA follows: TGCAGTGCTAGAGAGGGTAATAGCCTTACGGATACGCAGTATTTT.

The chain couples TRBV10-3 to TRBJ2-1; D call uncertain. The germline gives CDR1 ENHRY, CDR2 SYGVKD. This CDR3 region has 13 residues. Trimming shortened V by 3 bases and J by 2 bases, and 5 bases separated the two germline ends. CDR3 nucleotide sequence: TGTGCCATCAGTGAAGGGACCTACAATGAGCAGTTCTTC. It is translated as CAISEGTYNEQFF.

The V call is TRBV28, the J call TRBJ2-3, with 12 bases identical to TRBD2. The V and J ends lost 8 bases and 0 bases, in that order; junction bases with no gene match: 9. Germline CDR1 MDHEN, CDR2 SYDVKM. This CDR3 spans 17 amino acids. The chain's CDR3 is CASRGLAGGPSTDTQYF. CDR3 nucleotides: TGTGCCAGCCGCGGGCTAGCGGGGGGGCCCAGCACAGATACGCAGTATTTT.

The chain's CDR3 is CSAPETDYNEQFF. In nucleotides, the CDR3 is TGCAGCGCCCCCGAGACCGACTACAATGAGCAGTTCTTC. The chain recombines TRBV29-1 with TRBJ2-1; no firm D call. V dropped 7 bases and J dropped 3 bases, with 13 bases sitting between them. Germline lookup yields CDR1 SQVTM and CDR2 ANQGSEA. This CDR3 region has 13 residues.

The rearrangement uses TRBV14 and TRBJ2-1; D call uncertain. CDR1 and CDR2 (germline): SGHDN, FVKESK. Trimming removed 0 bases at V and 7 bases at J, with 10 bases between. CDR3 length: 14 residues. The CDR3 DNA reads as TGTGCCAGCAGCCAAGAAGGTTCCTGGAATGAGCAGTTCTTC. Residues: CASSQEGSWNEQFF.

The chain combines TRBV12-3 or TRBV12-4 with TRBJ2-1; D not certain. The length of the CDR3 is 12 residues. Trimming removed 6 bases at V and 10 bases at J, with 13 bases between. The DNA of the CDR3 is TGTGCCAGCAGGACTCTAGGCTGGGAGCAGTTCTTC. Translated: CASRTLGWEQFF.

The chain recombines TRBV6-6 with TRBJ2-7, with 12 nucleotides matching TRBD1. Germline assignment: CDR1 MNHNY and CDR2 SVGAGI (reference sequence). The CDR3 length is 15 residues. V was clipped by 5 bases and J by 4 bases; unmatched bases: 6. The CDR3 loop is CASSGPGQGAYEQYF. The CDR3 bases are TGTGCCAGCAGTGGACCGGGACAGGGGGCTTACGAGCAGTACTTC.

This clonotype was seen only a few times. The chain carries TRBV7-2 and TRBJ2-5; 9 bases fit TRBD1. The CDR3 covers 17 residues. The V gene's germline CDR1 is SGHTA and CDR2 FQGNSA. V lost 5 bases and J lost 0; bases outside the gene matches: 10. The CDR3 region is CASSLTWTGDHQETQYF. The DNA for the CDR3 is TGTGCCAGCAGCCTTACTTGGACAGGGGATCACCAAGAGACCCAGTACTTC.

Here the CDR3 DNA reads TGCAGCGCCATGGACAGTTACAATGAGCAGTTCTTC. Amino acids: CSAMDSYNEQFF. The J gene is TRBJ2-1, the V gene TRBV29-1; weak D call: TRBD1 (6 bases). This CDR3 comprises 12 residues. V was shortened by 7 bases and J by 4 bases, with 11 bases between the two germline ends. Germline loops: CDR1 SQVTM, CDR2 ANQGSEA.

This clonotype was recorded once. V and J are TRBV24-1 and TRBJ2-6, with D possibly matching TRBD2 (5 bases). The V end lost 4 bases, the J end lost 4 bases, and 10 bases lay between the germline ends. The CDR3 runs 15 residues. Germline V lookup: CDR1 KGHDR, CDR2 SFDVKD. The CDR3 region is CATSERESGANVLTF. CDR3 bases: TGTGCCACCAGTGAGAGGGAGTCGGGGGCCAACGTCCTGACTTTC.

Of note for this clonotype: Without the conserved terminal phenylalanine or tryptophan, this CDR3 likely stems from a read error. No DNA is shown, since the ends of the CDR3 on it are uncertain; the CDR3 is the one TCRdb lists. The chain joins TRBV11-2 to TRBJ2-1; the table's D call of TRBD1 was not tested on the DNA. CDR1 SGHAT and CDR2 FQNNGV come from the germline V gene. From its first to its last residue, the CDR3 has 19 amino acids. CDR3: CASSPRRDSSFKYGYTFGS.

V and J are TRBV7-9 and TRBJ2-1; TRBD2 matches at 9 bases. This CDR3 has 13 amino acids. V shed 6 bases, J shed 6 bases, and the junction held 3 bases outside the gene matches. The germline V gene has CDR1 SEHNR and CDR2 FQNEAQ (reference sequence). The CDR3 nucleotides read TGTGCCAGCAGGGTAGCGGGGGCCAATGAGCAGTTCTTC. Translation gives CASRVAGANEQFF.